The 13 T cell receptor beta chains reported below all come from one sample, sequenced in a study of T-cell reconstitution after alpha-beta-depleted transplantation in children. Unique molecular identifiers were built into the TCRbeta library. TCRdb itself ran the PCR reads through MiXCR, one entry per CDR3 protein. The sample yields 350,000 to 450,000 distinct CDR3 sequences, approximately 12% seen once. The sequencing used PBMCs, collected from the stem cell graft. These receptors all stem from a human donor who donated a stem cell graft to a child with Fanconi anemia.

The genes are TRBV4-3 and TRBJ2-1; 10 nucleotides agree with TRBD2. CDR3 length equals 18 residues. Losses at the gene ends were 0 bases for V and 3 bases for J; bases not matched to a gene: 8. CDR1 is LGHNA and CDR2 is YSLEER in the germline V gene. CDR3 amino acids: CASSQEMASGGFYNEQFF. The CDR3 DNA reads TGCGCCAGCAGCCAAGAAATGGCTAGCGGGGGCTTCTACAATGAGCAGTTCTTC.

Only a few counts were recorded for this clonotype. The V and J genes are TRBV30 and TRBJ2-7; D is perhaps TRBD2 (6 bases). V lost 0 bases, J lost 9 bases, and 15 bases lay in between. This CDR3 spans 13 amino acids. The germline gives CDR1 GTSNPN, CDR2 SVGIG (reference sequence). CDR3 sequence (DNA): TGTGCCTGGAGTGTACGGGGGACTTATCGGCAGTACTTC. Translating gives CAWSVRGTYRQYF.

This clonotype was recorded a few times. The V call is TRBV11-2, the J call TRBJ1-5; the D gene is possibly TRBD1 (5 bases). V shed 1 base and J shed 6 bases, with 13 bases lying between them. The CDR3 covers 15 residues. Germline V gene lookup returns CDR1 SGHAT and CDR2 FQNNGV. In DNA, the CDR3 is TGTGCCAGCAGCTTAGCAGGGAGGACCGGTCAGCCCCAGCATTTT. This sequence encodes CASSLAGRTGQPQHF.

This clonotype was seen only a few times. V usage is TRBV9 and J usage is TRBJ1-3, with D unresolved. V was pared by 4 bases and J by 0 bases, with 14 bases between. This CDR3 contains 16 residues. Germline assignment: CDR1 SGDLS and CDR2 YYNGEE. The CDR3 is CASSPSRVRSGNTIYF. The CDR3 region has the DNA TGTGCCAGCAGCCCCTCCCGGGTGCGCTCTGGAAACACCATATATTTT.

This clonotype was seen only a few times. The J gene is TRBJ2-5, the V gene TRBV20-1; TRBD2 matches 7 bases. The CDR3 is made up of 15 amino acids. After removal of 6 bases from V and 4 bases from J, the junction contained 14 bases not matched to a gene. Germline V lookup: CDR1 DFQATT, CDR2 SNEGSKA (reference sequence). CDR3 DNA: TGCAGTGCGAGGCGGAAGGATGGCGGGGGAGAGACCCAGTACTTC. This codes for CSARRKDGGGETQYF.

V usage is TRBV7-6 and J usage is TRBJ1-1; 9 nucleotides agree with TRBD1. Germline assignment: CDR1 SGHVS and CDR2 FNYEAQ. The CDR3 runs 21 residues. The V gene end was trimmed by 6 bases and the J gene end by 4 bases; junction bases not matched to a gene: 27. CDR3 loop: CASSRAIWDGTGLSRGTEAFF. CDR3 DNA: TGTGCCAGCAGTCGTGCCATCTGGGATGGGACAGGGTTAAGTCGCGGCACTGAAGCTTTCTTT.

The genes are TRBV11-2 and TRBJ2-1; D is unclear. This CDR3 has 13 amino acids. From germline, CDR1 is SGHAT and CDR2 FQNNGV. V gave up 3 bases and J gave up 5 bases, with 8 bases separating them. For the CDR3, the DNA is TGTGCCAGCAGCTTTAGTGGGGACAATGAGCAGTTCTTC. Translation gives CASSFSGDNEQFF. The entire variable domain, with the rest obtained from reference TRBV11-2 and TRBJ2-1, is as follows: EAGVAQSPRYKIIEKRQSVAFWCNPISGHATLYWYQQILGQGPKLLIQFQNNGVVDDSQLPKDRFSAERLKGVDSTLKIQPAKLEDSAVYLCASSFSGDNEQFFGPGTRLTVL.

The chain couples TRBV7-8 to TRBJ2-6, with D unresolved. The V and J ends lost 3 bases and 0 bases respectively, with 9 bases between them. This CDR3 region has 16 residues. Germline V gene data show CDR1 as SGHVS and CDR2 as FQNEAQ. Here the CDR3 reads CASSFGVDSGANVLTF. The CDR3 bases are TGTGCCAGCAGCTTTGGGGTGGACTCTGGGGCCAACGTCCTGACTTTC.

The chain uses TRBV18 and TRBJ2-2; D remains unclear. The CDR3 sequence is 14 residues long. Trimming pared 5 bases from V and 1 base from J, leaving 8 bases between. Germline V gene sequence: CDR1 KGHSH, CDR2 LQKENI. In DNA, the CDR3 is TGTGCCAGCTCAATGTCAGAGAACACCGGGGAGCTGTTTTTT. Amino acid sequence: CASSMSENTGELFF.

This clonotype showed up just a few times. This chain joins TRBV5-1 and TRBJ1-1; D is unresolved. Looked up from germline, CDR1 is SGHRS and CDR2 is YFSETQ. The length of the CDR3 is 16 residues. V dropped 0 bases and J dropped 6 bases, with 18 bases sitting between them. For the CDR3, the DNA is TGCGCCAGCAGCTTGGGCTCCGGGTCTACACGCTCTGAAGCTTTCTTT. Its protein product is CASSLGSGSTRSEAFF.

This chain uses TRBV5-1 with TRBJ1-2; D remains unclear. This CDR3 contains 14 residues. The V end was cut by 0 bases, the J end by 4 bases, with 10 bases between. The germline V gene encodes CDR1 SGHRS and CDR2 YFSETQ. DNA for the CDR3: TGCGCCAGCAGCTTGGAAACAGTCCGCTATGGCTACACCTTC. Its translation: CASSLETVRYGYTF.

This clonotype showed up many times. This chain uses TRBV5-6 with TRBJ1-5; D ambiguous. The length of the CDR3 is 13 residues. The V gene lost 2 bases and the J gene lost 9 bases, with 12 bases spanning the gap. CDR1 and CDR2 from the germline V gene are SGHDT and YYEEEE. Here the CDR3 reads CASSFSTSRPQHF. CDR3 in DNA: TGTGCCAGCAGCTTCAGTACAAGCCGGCCCCAGCATTTT.

The V gene is TRBV12-3 or TRBV12-4, the J gene TRBJ1-1; D ambiguous. V was cut by 2 bases and J by 0 bases, with 4 bases left in between. The CDR3 consists of 13 residues. DNA for the CDR3: TGTGCCAGCAGTTTACCGCTGAACACTGAAGCTTTCTTT. This gives the protein CASSLPLNTEAFF.